Here is one T cell receptor (beta chain) with its context. From the germline J gene comes the end of the CDR3, since the read stops 3 residues before it. The data originate from a study of T cells in women clearing cervical HPV infection. At the level of the study: HLA type could not be excluded as a confounder.

CDR1 is SGHAT and CDR2 is FQNNGV in the germline V gene. The CDR3 length is 14 residues. Trimming pared 4 bases from V and 4 bases from J, leaving 13 bases between. TCR beta CDR3 amplified by multiplex PCR from approximately 1,200 ng genomic DNA. Profiled with immunoSEQ multiplex PCR; TCRdb holds only in-frame clones, not every one. The table lists 15,000 to 20,000 clones, with 15% to 20% in the top ten. Sequenced input: blood buffy coat. This clonotype was sampled from a woman between 18 and 70 years old with a cervical HPV16 infection that either progressed to CIN3+ or cleared (not recorded which). J is TRBJ1-2 and V is TRBV11-2; TRBD1 is a possible D gene (6 bases). CDR3 in amino acids: CASSSVQGSYGYTF. Incomplete CDR3 DNA: TGTGCCAGCAGCTCAGTGCAGGGGTCCTATGGC.